These T cell receptor beta chains were read from a single sample in a study of vaccination effects on CD4 cells after COVID-19. Using immunoSEQ multiplex PCR, the repertoire was profiled, and TCRdb retains in-frame clones only, with some absent. The table lists about 37,000 clones, around 74% of them singletons, with 2.5% to 3.5% in the top ten. These receptors lack a known antigen. The material was CD4+ T cells from PBMCs cultured without peptide, obtained before COVID-19 vaccination. The receptors were sampled from a human donor who received a COVID-19 vaccine. Both conserved end residues are part of each CDR3. A D gene is named only where the DNA matches it firmly. Rows may omit the clone size; those that give it use once, few, many or a size class.

TRBV6-5,.,TRBJ1-5,.,CASNGGGYNQPQHF,TGTGCCAGCAATGGGGGGGGCTACAATCAGCCCCAGCATTTT
TRBV19,.,TRBJ2-1,.,CASKMGGTNEQFF,TGTGCCAGTAAGATGGGGGGAACGAATGAGCAGTTCTTC
TRBV28,.,TRBJ2-7,TRBD1,CASSLAGTGVSYEQYF,TGTGCCAGCAGTTTAGCGGGGACAGGGGTATCCTACGAGCAGTACTTC
TRBV6-5,few,TRBJ1-6,.,CASSYSNSPLHF,TGTGCCAGCAGTTATTCGAATTCACCCCTCCACTTT
TRBV7-3,.,TRBJ2-3,TRBD2,CASSPSGIGTQYF,TGTGCCAGCAGCCCAAGCGGGATTGGTACGCAGTATTTT
TRBV15,.,TRBJ2-6,.,CATSRGGTGANVLTF,TGTGCCACCAGCAGGGGGGGCACTGGGGCCAACGTCCTGACTTTC
TRBV18,.,TRBJ1-1,.,CASSLQVENTEAFF,TGTGCCAGCTCATTACAGGTGGAGAACACTGAAGCTTTCTTT
TRBV2,.,TRBJ2-1,.,CASIFYEDFRSFGDEQFF,TGTGCCAGCATTTTCTACGAGGACTTCCGAAGTTTCGGCGATGAGCAGTTCTTC
TRBV13,.,TRBJ2-7,.,CASSLWRMGESVYEQYF,TGTGCCAGCAGCTTATGGAGGATGGGGGAGTCGGTCTACGAGCAGTACTTC
TRBV11-2,few,TRBJ2-1,TRBD2,CASSLDPSGGTYNEQFF,TGTGCCAGCAGCTTAGATCCCTCGGGAGGGACATACAATGAGCAGTTCTTC
TRBV7-2,.,TRBJ2-2,.,CASSVVGGPNTGELFF,TGTGCCAGCTCCGTGGTGGGGGGACCGAACACCGGGGAGCTGTTTTTT
TRBV28,.,TRBJ1-6,TRBD1,CASRGGGVGNSPLHF,TGTGCCAGCAGGGGAGGGGGCGTGGGTAATTCACCCCTCCACTTT
TRBV12-3/TRBV12-4,.,TRBJ2-7,.,CASSGDLPSQQYF,TGTGCCAGCAGTGGGGACTTACCCTCGCAGCAGTACTTC
TRBV27,.,TRBJ2-3,.,CATRAVSTDTQYF,TGTGCCACCCGAGCGGTTAGCACAGATACGCAGTATTTT
TRBV5-6,once,TRBJ2-5,TRBD2,CASSLYGLAGGETQYF,TGTGCCAGCAGCTTATATGGACTAGCGGGAGGGGAGACCCAGTACTTC
TRBV23-1,.,TRBJ2-5,.,CASSRDGKETQYF,TGCGCCAGCAGTAGGGACGGAAAAGAGACCCAGTACTTC
TRBV3-1/TRBV3-2,.,TRBJ2-7,TRBD2,CASSRLAGTYEQYF,TGTGCCAGCAGCCGACTAGCGGGGACCTACGAGCAGTACTTC
TRBV9,.,TRBJ1-5,.,CASSVDGSNQPQHF,TGTGCCAGCAGCGTAGATGGCAGCAATCAGCCCCAGCATTTT
TRBV2,.,TRBJ2-1,.,CASSDGANNEQFF,TGTGCCAGCAGTGATGGCGCCAACAATGAGCAGTTCTTC
TRBV30,.,TRBJ1-5,.,CAWSLGGGSNQPQHF,TGTGCCTGGAGCCTTGGGGGAGGTAGCAATCAGCCCCAGCATTTT
TRBV28,.,TRBJ1-3,TRBD1,CASTETGVRGRNTIYF,TGTGCCAGCACCGAAACAGGGGTACGAGGCCGAAACACCATATATTTT
TRBV4-3,.,TRBJ2-4,.,CASSHNRQAKNIQYF,TGCGCCAGCAGCCATAACCGACAAGCCAAAAACATTCAGTACTTC
TRBV6-1,.,TRBJ1-1,TRBD1,CASSPVKGAVRAFF,TGTGCCAGCAGCCCGGTCAAGGGGGCAGTTCGGGCTTTCTTT
TRBV4-3,.,TRBJ1-2,.,CASSQGRTENYGYTF,TGCGCCAGCAGCCAAGGGAGGACAGAAAACTATGGCTACACCTTC
TRBV5-6,.,TRBJ2-3,TRBD1,CASSNRGQGDTQYF,TGTGCCAGCAGCAACAGGGGGCAGGGAGATACGCAGTATTTT
TRBV30,.,TRBJ2-5,.,CAWSVGEFETQYF,TGTGCCTGGAGTGTAGGAGAATTTGAGACCCAGTACTTC
TRBV28,.,TRBJ2-5,.,CASSLGGWQTQYF,TGTGCCAGCAGTTTAGGGGGTTGGCAGACCCAGTACTTC
TRBV27,.,TRBJ2-7,TRBD2,CASSFGAGGPYEQYF,TGTGCCAGCAGTTTCGGCGCGGGGGGGCCCTACGAGCAGTACTTC
TRBV3-1/TRBV3-2,.,TRBJ1-4,TRBD1,CASSPSAGGEKLFF,TGTGCCAGCAGCCCATCTGCAGGGGGGGAAAAACTGTTTTTT
TRBV4-2,.,TRBJ1-2,TRBD1,CASSQDVRDRGVYGYTF,TGTGCCAGCAGCCAAGATGTTCGCGACAGGGGAGTCTATGGCTACACCTTC
TRBV6-2/TRBV6-3,.,TRBJ1-1,TRBD1,CASSSTGANTEAFF,TGTGCCAGCAGTTCGACAGGGGCGAACACTGAAGCTTTCTTT
TRBV28,few,TRBJ1-2,.,CASSSRTRYGYTF,TGTGCCAGCAGTTCCAGGACCCGGTATGGCTACACCTTC
TRBV6-2/TRBV6-3,.,TRBJ1-2,.,CASSYEGRGYGYTF,TGTGCCAGCAGTTACGAGGGGCGAGGCTATGGCTACACCTTC
TRBV19,once,TRBJ1-5,.,CASSVGDTNQPQHF,TGTGCCAGTAGTGTTGGGGACACCAATCAGCCCCAGCATTTT
TRBV9,.,TRBJ2-5,.,CASSLSGQETQYF,TGTGCCAGCAGCCTGAGCGGTCAAGAGACCCAGTACTTC
TRBV7-7,.,TRBJ2-5,.,CASSPSPLSETQYF,TGTGCTAGCAGCCCAAGTCCACTTTCCGAGACCCAGTACTTC
TRBV18,.,TRBJ1-2,.,CASSPGQDNYGYTF,TGTGCCAGCTCGCCTGGTCAAGATAACTATGGCTACACCTTC
TRBV5-1,.,TRBJ2-3,TRBD2,CASSFGPGLAGGDTQYF,TGCGCCAGCAGCTTCGGTCCGGGACTAGCGGGAGGGGATACGCAGTATTTT
TRBV3-1/TRBV3-2,.,TRBJ2-2,TRBD1,CASSLGQGRTGELFF,TGTGCCAGCAGCCTCGGACAGGGTCGGACCGGGGAGCTGTTTTTT
TRBV5-6,.,TRBJ1-2,.,CASSLASYGGYTF,TGTGCCAGCAGCTTGGCCTCCTACGGCGGCTACACCTTC
TRBV19,.,TRBJ2-2,TRBD2,CASRSGGNTGELFF,TGTGCCAGTAGAAGCGGGGGGAACACCGGGGAGCTGTTTTTT
TRBV6-2/TRBV6-3,.,TRBJ2-1,TRBD2,CASSRGLAGGYNEQFF,TGTGCCAGCAGCCGGGGACTAGCGGGGGGCTACAATGAGCAGTTCTTC
TRBV6-2/TRBV6-3,.,TRBJ2-2,.,CASSYPNPGELFF,TGTGCCAGCAGTTACCCCAACCCCGGGGAGCTGTTTTTT
TRBV7-2,few,TRBJ2-3,.,CASSPMTRGYGDTQYF,TGTGCCAGCAGCCCGATGACTAGAGGGTACGGAGATACGCAGTATTTT
TRBV23-1,.,TRBJ1-6,TRBD1,CAIGGQGANSPLHF,TGCGCCATCGGGGGACAGGGGGCCAATTCACCCCTCCACTTT
TRBV9,.,TRBJ1-2,.,CASSVFAYGYTF,TGTGCCAGCAGCGTATTCGCCTATGGCTACACCTTC
TRBV12-3/TRBV12-4,few,TRBJ1-2,.,CASSFAQPGYTF,TGTGCCAGCAGTTTTGCTCAGCCAGGCTACACCTTC
TRBV6-5,few,TRBJ1-5,.,CASVGQTNNQPQHF,TGTGCCAGCGTAGGACAAACCAACAATCAGCCCCAGCATTTT
TRBV4-3,.,TRBJ2-1,.,CASSPGENNEQFF,TGCGCCAGCAGCCCCGGAGAGAATAATGAGCAGTTCTTC
TRBV6-2/TRBV6-3,few,TRBJ2-1,.,CASSYFRGVVQFDEQFF,TGTGCCAGCAGTTACTTCAGGGGTGTCGTTCAATTCGATGAGCAGTTCTTC
TRBV6-6,.,TRBJ2-7,TRBD1,CASRPGGTYEQYF,TGTGCCAGCAGGCCAGGGGGCACCTACGAGCAGTACTTC
TRBV30,.,TRBJ2-7,TRBD2,CAWSVGLGPYEQYF,TGTGCCTGGAGTGTGGGACTAGGTCCCTACGAGCAGTACTTC
TRBV25-1,.,TRBJ1-4,.,CASSAFFGGANEKLFF,TGTGCCAGCAGTGCCTTCTTCGGAGGGGCTAATGAAAAACTGTTTTTT
TRBV5-4,once,TRBJ2-7,.,CASSGQGSYEQYF,TGTGCCAGCAGCGGTCAGGGCTCCTACGAGCAGTACTTC
TRBV5-1,.,TRBJ2-4,TRBD1,CASSPGQNLAKNIQYF,TGCGCCAGCAGCCCGGGACAGAATTTAGCCAAAAACATTCAGTACTTC
TRBV10-3,.,TRBJ2-1,TRBD2,CAISESTGGVSNEQFF,TGTGCCATCAGTGAGTCGACGGGGGGTGTATCCAATGAGCAGTTCTTC
TRBV6-5,few,TRBJ1-2,.,CASSYGTNYGYTF,TGTGCCAGCAGTTACGGGACTAACTATGGCTACACCTTC
TRBV15,.,TRBJ2-2,.,CATSRHPGLNTGELFF,TGTGCCACCAGCAGACACCCAGGACTGAACACCGGGGAGCTGTTTTTT
TRBV4-2,.,TRBJ2-7,TRBD2,CASSQGASGSYEQYF,TGTGCCAGCAGCCAAGGGGCCAGCGGGAGCTACGAGCAGTACTTC
TRBV5-6,.,TRBJ2-1,TRBD2,CASSSGLAAYNEQFF,TGTGCCAGCAGCTCGGGACTAGCGGCTTACAATGAGCAGTTCTTC